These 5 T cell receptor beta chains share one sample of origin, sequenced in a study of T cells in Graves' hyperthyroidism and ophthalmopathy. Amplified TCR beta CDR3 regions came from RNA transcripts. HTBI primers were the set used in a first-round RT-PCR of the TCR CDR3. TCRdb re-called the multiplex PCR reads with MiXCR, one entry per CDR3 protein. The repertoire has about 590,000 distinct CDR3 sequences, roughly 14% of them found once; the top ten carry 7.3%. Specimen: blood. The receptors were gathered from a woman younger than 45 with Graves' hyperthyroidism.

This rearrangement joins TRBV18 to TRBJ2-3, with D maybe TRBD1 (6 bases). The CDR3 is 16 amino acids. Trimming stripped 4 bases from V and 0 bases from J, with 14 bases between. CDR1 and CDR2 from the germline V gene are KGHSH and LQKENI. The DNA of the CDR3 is TGTGCCAGCTCACGGGGGCCGGCGGCTAGCACAGATACGCAGTATTTT. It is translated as CASSRGPAASTDTQYF.

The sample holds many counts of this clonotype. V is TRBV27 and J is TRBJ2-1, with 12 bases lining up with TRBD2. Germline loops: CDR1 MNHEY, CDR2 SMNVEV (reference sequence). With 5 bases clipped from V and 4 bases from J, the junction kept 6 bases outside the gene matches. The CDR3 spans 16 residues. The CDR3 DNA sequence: TGTGCCAGCAGTCCTACACTAGCGGGAGGTTACAATGAGCAGTTCTTC. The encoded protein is CASSPTLAGGYNEQFF.

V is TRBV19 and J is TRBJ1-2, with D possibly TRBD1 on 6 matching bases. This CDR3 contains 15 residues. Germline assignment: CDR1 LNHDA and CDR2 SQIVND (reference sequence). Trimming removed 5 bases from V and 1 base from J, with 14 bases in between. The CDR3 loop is CASSLDSLNNYGYTF. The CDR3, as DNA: TGTGCCAGTAGTTTGGACAGCCTGAATAACTATGGCTACACCTTC. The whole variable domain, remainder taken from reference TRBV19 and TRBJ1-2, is DGGITQSPKYLFRKEGQNVTLSCEQNLNHDAMYWYRQDPGQGLRLIYYSQIVNDFQKGDIAEGYSVSREKKESFPLTVTSAQKNPTAFYLCASSLDSLNNYGYTFGSGTRLTVV.

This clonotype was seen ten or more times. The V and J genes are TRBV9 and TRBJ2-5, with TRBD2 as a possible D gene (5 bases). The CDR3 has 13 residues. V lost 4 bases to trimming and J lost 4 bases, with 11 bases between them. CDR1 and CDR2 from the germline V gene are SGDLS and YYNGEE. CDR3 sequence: CASSRDEGETQYF. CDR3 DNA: TGTGCCAGCAGCCGAGACGAGGGAGAGACCCAGTACTTC.

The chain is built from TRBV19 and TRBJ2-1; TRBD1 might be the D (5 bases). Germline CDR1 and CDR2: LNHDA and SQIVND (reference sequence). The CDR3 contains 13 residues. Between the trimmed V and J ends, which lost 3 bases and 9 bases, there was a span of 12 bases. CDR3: CASSMYWQGEQFF. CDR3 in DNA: TGTGCCAGTAGTATGTACTGGCAGGGTGAGCAGTTCTTC.